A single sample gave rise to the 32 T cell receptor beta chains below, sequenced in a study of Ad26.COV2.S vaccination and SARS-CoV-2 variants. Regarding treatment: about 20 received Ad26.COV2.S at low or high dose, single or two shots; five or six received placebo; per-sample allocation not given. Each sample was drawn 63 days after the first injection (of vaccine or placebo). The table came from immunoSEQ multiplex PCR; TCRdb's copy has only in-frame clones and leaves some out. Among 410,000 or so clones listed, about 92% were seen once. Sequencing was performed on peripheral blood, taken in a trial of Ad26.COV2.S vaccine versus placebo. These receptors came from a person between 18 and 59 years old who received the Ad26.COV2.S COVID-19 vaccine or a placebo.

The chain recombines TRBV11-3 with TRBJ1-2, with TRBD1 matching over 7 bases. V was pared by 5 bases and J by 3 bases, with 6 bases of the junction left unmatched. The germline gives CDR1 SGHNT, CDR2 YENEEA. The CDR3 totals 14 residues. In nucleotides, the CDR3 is TGTGCCAGCAGCCCAGGACAGGTCCACTATGGCTACACCTTC. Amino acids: CASSPGQVHYGYTF. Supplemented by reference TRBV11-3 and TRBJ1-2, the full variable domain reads EAGVVQSPRYKIIEKKQPVAFWCNPISGHNTLYWYLQNLGQGPELLIRYENEEAVDDSQLPKDRFSAERLKGVDSTLKIQPAELGDSAVYLCASSPGQVHYGYTFGSGTRLTVV.

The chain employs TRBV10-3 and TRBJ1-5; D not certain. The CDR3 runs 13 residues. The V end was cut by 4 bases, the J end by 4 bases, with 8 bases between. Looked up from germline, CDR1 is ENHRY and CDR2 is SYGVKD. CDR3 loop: CAISVQINQPQHF. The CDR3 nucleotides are TGTGCCATCAGTGTCCAGATTAATCAGCCCCAGCATTTT.

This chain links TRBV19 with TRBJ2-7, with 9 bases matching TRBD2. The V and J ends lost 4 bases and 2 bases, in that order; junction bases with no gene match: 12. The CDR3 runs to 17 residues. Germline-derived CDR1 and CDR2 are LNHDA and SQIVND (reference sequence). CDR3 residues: CASSTDSKRGAPYEQYF. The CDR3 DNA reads TGTGCCAGTAGTACAGACTCGAAGCGGGGGGCCCCCTACGAGCAGTACTTC. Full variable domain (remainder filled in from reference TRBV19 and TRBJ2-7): DGGITQSPKYLFRKEGQNVTLSCEQNLNHDAMYWYRQDPGQGLRLIYYSQIVNDFQKGDIAEGYSVSREKKESFPLTVTSAQKNPTAFYLCASSTDSKRGAPYEQYFGPGTRLTVT.

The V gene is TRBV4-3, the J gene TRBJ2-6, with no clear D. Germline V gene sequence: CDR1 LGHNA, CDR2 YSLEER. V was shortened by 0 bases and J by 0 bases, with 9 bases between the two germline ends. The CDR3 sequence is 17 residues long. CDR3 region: CASSQEQAFSGANVLTF. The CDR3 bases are TGCGCCAGCAGCCAAGAGCAAGCGTTCTCTGGGGCCAACGTCCTGACTTTC.

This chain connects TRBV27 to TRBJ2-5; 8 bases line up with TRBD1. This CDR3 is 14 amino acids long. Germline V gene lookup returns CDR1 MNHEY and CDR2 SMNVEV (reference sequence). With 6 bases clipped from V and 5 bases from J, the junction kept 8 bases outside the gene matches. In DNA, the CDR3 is TGTGCCAGCAGGAGCAGGGGGCGCGGTGAGACCCAGTACTTC. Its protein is CASRSRGRGETQYF.

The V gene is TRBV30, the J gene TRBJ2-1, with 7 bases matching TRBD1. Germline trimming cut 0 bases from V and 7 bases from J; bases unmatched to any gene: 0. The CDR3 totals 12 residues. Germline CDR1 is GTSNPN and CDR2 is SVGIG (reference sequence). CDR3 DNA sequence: TGTGCCTGGAGTGTCAGGGGGAATGAGCAGTTCTTC. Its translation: CAWSVRGNEQFF.

The CDR3 here is CASSPVRRVRTEAFF. The CDR3 nucleotides are TGTGCCAGCAGTCCTGTTAGGAGGGTACGCACTGAAGCTTTCTTT. The chain recombines TRBV3-1 (or the pseudogene TRBV3-2) with TRBJ1-1, with D uncertain. Trimming took 6 bases from V and 4 from J, leaving 18 bases between them. This CDR3 comprises 15 residues. The germline V gene encodes CDR1 LGHDT and CDR2 YNNKEL (reference sequence).

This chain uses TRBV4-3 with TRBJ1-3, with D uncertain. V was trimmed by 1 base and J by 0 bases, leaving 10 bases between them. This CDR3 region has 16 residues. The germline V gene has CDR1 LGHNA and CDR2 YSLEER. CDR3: CASSQAISISGNTIYF. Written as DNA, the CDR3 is TGCGCCAGCAGCCAAGCTATTTCCATCTCTGGAAACACCATATATTTT.

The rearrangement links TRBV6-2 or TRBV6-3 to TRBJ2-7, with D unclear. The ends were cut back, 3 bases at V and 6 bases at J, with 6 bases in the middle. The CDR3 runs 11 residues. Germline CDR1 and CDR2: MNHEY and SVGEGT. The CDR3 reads CASSYGVEQYF. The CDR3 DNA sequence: TGTGCCAGCAGTTATGGAGTCGAGCAGTACTTC.

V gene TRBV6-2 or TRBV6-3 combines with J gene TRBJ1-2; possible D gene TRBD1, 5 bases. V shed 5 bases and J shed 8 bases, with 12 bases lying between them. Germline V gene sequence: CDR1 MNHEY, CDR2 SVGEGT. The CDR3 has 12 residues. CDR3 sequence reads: CASSPIGEGYTF. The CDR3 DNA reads TGTGCCAGCAGTCCAATAGGGGAAGGCTACACCTTC.

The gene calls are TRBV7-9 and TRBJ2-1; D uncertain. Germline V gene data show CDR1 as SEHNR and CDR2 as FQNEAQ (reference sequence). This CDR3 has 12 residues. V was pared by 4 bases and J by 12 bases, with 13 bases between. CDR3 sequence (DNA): TGTGCCAGCAGCTCTAACAAAATTGGGCAGTTCTTC. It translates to CASSSNKIGQFF.

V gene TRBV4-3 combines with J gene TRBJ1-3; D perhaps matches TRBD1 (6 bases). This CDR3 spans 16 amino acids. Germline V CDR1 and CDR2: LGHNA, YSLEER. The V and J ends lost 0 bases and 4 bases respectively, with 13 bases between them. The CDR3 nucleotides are TGCGCCAGCAGCCAAGATCCCTTTACAGGGGGAAACACCATATATTTT. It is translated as CASSQDPFTGGNTIYF.

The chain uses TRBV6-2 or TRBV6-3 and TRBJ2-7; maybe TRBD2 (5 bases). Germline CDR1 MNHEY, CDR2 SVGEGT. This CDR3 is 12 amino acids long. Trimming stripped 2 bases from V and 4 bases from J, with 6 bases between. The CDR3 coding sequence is TGTGCCAGCAGTTACGAGGGTTACGAGCAGTACTTC. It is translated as CASSYEGYEQYF.

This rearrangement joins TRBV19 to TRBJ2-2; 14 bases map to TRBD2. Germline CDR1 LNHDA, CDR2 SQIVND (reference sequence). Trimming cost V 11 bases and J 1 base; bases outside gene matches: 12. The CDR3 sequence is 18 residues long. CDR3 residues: CAPRMTSGGAWNTGELFF. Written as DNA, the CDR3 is TGTGCCCCCCGAATGACTAGCGGGGGGGCCTGGAACACCGGGGAGCTGTTTTTT.

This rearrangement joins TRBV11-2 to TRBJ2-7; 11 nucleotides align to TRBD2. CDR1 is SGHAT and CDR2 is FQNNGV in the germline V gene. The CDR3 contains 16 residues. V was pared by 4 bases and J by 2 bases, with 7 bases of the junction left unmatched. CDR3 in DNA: TGTGCCAGCAGCTCAAGGACTAGCGGGTCCCCCTACGAGCAGTACTTC. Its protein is CASSSRTSGSPYEQYF. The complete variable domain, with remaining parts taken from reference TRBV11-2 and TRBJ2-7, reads EAGVAQSPRYKIIEKRQSVAFWCNPISGHATLYWYQQILGQGPKLLIQFQNNGVVDDSQLPKDRFSAERLKGVDSTLKIQPAKLEDSAVYLCASSSRTSGSPYEQYFGPGTRLTVT.

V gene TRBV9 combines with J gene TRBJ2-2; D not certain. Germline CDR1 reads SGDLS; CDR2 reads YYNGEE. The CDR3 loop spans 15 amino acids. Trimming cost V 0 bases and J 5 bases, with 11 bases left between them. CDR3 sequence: CASSVVGGRTGELFF. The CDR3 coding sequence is TGTGCCAGCAGCGTAGTTGGTGGGCGAACCGGGGAGCTGTTTTTT.

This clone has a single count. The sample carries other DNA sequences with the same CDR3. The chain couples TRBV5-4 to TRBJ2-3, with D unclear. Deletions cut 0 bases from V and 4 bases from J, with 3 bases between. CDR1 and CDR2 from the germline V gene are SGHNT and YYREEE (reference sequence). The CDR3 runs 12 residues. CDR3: CASSLESDTQYF. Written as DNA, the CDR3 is TGTGCCAGCAGCTTGGAGTCAGATACGCAGTATTTT.

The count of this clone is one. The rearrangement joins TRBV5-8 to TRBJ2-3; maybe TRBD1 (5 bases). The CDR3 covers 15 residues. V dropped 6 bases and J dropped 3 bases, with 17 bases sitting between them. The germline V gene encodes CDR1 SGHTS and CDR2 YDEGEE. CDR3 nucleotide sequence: TGTGCCAGCACCTTTCTAAGGGGAATAACAGATACGCAGTATTTT. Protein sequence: CASTFLRGITDTQYF.

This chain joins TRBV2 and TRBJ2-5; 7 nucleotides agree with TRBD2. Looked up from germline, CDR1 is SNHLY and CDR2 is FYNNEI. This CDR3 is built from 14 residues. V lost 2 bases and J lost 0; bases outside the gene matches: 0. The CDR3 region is CASSESGNQETQYF. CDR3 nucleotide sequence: TGTGCCAGCAGTGAAAGCGGGAACCAAGAGACCCAGTACTTC.

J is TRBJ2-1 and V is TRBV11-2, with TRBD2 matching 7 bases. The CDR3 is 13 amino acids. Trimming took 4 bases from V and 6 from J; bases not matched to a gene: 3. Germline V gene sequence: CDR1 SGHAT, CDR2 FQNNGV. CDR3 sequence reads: CASSSTGGNEQFF. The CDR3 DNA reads TGTGCCAGCAGCTCAACGGGGGGCAATGAGCAGTTCTTC.

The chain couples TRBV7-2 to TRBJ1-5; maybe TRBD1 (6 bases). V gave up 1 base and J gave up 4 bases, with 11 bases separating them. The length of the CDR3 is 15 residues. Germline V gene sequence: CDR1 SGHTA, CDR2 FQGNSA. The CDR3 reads CASSLGGTQNQPQHF. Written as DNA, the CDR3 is TGTGCCAGCAGCTTAGGGGGGACACAGAATCAGCCCCAGCATTTT.

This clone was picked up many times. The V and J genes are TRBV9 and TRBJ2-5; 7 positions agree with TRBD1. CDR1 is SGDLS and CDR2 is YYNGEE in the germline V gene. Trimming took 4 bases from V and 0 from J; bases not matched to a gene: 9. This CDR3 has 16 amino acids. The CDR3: CASSLGTDLYQETQYF. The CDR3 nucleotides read TGTGCCAGCAGCCTCGGGACAGACCTGTACCAAGAGACCCAGTACTTC.

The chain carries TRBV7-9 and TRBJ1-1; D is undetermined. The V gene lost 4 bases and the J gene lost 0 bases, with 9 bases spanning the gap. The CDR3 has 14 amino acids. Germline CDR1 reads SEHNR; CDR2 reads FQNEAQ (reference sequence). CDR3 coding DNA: TGTGCCAGCAGCTCACAACTTTTGAACACTGAAGCTTTCTTT. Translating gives CASSSQLLNTEAFF.

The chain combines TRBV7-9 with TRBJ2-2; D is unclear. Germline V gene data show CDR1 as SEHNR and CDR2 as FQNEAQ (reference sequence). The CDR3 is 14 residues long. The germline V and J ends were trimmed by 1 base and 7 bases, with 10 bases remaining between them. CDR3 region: CASSLGLLGGELFF. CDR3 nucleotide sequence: TGTGCCAGCAGCTTAGGACTTCTGGGCGGGGAGCTGTTTTTT.

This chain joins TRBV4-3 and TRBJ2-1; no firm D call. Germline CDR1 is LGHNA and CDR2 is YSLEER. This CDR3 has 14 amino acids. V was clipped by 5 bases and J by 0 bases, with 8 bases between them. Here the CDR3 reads CASSSHGSYNEQFF. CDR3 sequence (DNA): TGCGCCAGCAGCTCTCATGGCTCCTACAATGAGCAGTTCTTC.

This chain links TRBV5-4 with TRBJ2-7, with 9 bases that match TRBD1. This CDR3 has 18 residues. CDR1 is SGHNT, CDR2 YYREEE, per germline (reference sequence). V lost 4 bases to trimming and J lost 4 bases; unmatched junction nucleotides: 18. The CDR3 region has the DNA TGTGCCAGCAGCCCTGAATTGGACAGGGGATCCCCTCCATACGAGCAGTACTTC. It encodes CASSPELDRGSPPYEQYF.

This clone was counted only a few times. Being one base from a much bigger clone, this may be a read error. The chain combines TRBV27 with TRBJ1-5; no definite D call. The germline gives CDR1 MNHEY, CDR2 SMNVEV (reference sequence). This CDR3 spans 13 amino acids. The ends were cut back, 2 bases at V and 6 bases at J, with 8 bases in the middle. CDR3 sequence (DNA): TGTGCCAGCAGTTTAGGGGTGGGTCAGCCCCAGCATTTT. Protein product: CASSLGVGQPQHF.

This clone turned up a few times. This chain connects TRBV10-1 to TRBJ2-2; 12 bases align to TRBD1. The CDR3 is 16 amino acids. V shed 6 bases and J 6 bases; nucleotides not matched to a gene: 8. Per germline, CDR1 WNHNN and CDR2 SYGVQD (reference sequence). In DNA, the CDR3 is TGCGCCAGCAGGGCCGGGACAGGGGGCGAAGCCGGGGAGCTGTTTTTT. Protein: CASRAGTGGEAGELFF.

CDR3 region: CATSRDQGVDGYTF. In DNA form, the CDR3 reads TGTGCCACCAGCAGAGATCAGGGGGTGGACGGCTACACCTTC. The chain links TRBV15 to TRBJ1-2, with 7 nucleotides matching TRBD1. CDR3 length: 14 residues. In germline, CDR1 is LNHNV, CDR2 YYDKDF (reference sequence). V was clipped by 0 bases and J by 8 bases; unmatched bases: 6.

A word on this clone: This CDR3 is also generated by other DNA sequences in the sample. CDR3 in amino acids: CASSTQGASGNTIYF. CDR3 DNA: TGTGCCAGCTCCACCCAGGGGGCGAGTGGAAACACCATATATTTT. The chain recombines TRBV7-2 with TRBJ1-3, with TRBD1 identical over 8 bases. CDR1 is SGHTA, CDR2 FQGNSA, per germline. The V segment lost 8 bases and the J segment 3 bases; nucleotides outside the gene matches: 9. The CDR3 has 15 residues.

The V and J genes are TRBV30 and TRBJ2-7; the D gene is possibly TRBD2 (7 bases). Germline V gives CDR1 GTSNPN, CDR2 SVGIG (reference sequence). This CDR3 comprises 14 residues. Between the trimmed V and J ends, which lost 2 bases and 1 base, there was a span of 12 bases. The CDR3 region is CAWSRGGPSYEQYF. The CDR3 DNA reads TGTGCCTGGAGTAGGGGGGGGCCTTCCTACGAGCAGTACTTC.

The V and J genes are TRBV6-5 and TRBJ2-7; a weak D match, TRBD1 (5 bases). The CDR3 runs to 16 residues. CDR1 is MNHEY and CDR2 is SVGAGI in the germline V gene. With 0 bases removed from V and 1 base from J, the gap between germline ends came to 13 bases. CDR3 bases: TGTGCCAGCAGTTACTCGTATAGGCAGGGATCCTACGAGCAGTACTTC. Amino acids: CASSYSYRQGSYEQYF.